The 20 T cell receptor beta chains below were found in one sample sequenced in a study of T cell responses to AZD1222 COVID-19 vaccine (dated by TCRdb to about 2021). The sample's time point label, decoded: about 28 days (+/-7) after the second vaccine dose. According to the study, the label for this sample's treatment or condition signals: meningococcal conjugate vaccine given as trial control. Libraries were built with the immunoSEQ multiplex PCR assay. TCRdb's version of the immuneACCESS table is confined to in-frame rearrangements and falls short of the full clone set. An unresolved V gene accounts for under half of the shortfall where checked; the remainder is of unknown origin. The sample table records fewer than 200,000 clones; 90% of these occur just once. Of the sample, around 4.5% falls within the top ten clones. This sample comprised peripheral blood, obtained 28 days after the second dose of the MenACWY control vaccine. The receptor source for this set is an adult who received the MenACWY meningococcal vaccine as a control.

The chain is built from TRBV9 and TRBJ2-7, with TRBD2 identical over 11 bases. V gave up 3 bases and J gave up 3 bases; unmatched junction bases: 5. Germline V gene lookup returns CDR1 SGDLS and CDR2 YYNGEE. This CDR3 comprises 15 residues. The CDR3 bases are TGTGCCAGCAGCGACGGGACTAGCGGTATCTACGAGCAGTACTTC. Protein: CASSDGTSGIYEQYF. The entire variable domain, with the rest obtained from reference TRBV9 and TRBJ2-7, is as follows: DSGVTQTPKHLITATGQRVTLRCSPRSGDLSVYWYQQSLDQGLQFLIQYYNGEERAKGNILERFSAQQFPDLHSELNLSSLELGDSALYFCASSDGTSGIYEQYFGPGTRLTVT.

The DNA for the CDR3 is TGTGCCAGCGGGACAGCCTATGGCTACACCTTC. Residues: CASGTAYGYTF. The rearrangement uses TRBV2 and TRBJ1-2, with TRBD1 identical over 7 bases. V lost 8 bases, J lost 4 bases, and 1 base stayed unmatched. The length of the CDR3 is 11 residues. The germline CDR1 and CDR2 sequences are SNHLY and FYNNEI.

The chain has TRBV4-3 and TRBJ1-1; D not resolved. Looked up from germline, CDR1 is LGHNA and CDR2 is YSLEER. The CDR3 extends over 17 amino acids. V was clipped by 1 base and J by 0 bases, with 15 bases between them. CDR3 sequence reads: CASSQAAATLMNTEAFF. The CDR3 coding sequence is TGCGCCAGCAGCCAAGCAGCAGCGACCCTTATGAACACTGAAGCTTTCTTT.

The CDR3 region is CASSLDRGFTEAFF. CDR3 nucleotides: TGCGCCAGCAGCCTGGACAGGGGTTTTACTGAAGCTTTCTTT. This chain links TRBV4-3 with TRBJ1-1; 9 bases line up with TRBD1. V gave up 4 bases and J gave up 5 bases; unmatched junction bases: 5. Germline CDR1 reads LGHNA; CDR2 reads YSLEER. The CDR3 has 14 residues.

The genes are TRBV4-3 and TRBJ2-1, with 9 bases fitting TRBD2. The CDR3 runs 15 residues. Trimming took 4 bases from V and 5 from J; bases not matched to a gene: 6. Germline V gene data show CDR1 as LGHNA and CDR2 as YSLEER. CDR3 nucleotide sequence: TGCGCCAGCAGCCCTGGCGGGAGGGCCCACAATGAGCAGTTCTTC. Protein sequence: CASSPGGRAHNEQFF.

CDR3 nucleotide sequence: TGTGCCAGCAGTCGCAATAAGGGGTGGAGTGGCTACACCTTC. Translating gives CASSRNKGWSGYTF. V and J are TRBV6-5 and TRBJ1-2, with TRBD1 as a possible D gene (5 bases). Looked up from germline, CDR1 is MNHEY and CDR2 is SVGAGI. The CDR3 totals 14 residues. V gave up 5 bases and J gave up 7 bases, with 17 bases separating them.

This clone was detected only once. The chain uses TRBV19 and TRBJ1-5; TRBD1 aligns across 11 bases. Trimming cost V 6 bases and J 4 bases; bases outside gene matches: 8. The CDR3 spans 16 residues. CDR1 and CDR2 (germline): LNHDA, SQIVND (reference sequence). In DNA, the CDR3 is TGTGCCAGTAGAGCTGGGGACAGGGGGGTTAATCAGCCCCAGCATTTT. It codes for CASRAGDRGVNQPQHF.

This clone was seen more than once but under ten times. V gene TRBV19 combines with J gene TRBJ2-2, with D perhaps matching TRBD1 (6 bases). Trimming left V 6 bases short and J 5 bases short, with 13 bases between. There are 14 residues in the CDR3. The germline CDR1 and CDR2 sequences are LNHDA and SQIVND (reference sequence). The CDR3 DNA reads TGTGCCAGTAGGGTCACAGGGCGAACCGGGGAGCTGTTTTTT. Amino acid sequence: CASRVTGRTGELFF.

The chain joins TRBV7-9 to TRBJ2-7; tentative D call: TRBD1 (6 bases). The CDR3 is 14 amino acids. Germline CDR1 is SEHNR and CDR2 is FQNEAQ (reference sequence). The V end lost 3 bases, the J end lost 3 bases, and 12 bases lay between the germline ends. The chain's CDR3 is CASSFGTPIYEQYF. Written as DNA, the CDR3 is TGTGCCAGCAGCTTCGGGACACCGATCTACGAGCAGTACTTC.

CDR3 protein: CASSLAKGSSGYNPRLDTQYF. The CDR3 bases are TGCGCCAGCAGCTTGGCAAAAGGATCTAGCGGATACAACCCACGGTTAGATACGCAGTATTTT. The chain couples TRBV5-1 to TRBJ2-3, with 7 bases aligning to TRBD2. The CDR3 is 21 amino acids. Germline V gives CDR1 SGHRS, CDR2 YFSETQ. Germline trimming cut 0 bases from V and 5 bases from J; bases unmatched to any gene: 24.

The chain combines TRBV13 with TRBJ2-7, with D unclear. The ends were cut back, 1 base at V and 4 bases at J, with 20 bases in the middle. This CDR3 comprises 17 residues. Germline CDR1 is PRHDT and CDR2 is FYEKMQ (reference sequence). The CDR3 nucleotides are TGTGCCAGCAGCTTAGAGGGCTTCCTCGATCGAGATTACGAGCAGTACTTC. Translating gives CASSLEGFLDRDYEQYF.

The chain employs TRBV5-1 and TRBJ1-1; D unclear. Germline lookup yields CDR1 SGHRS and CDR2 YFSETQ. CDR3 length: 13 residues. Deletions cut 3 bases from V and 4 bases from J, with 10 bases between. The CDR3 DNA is TGCGCCAGCAGCTCGACGGCGGGCACTGAAGCTTTCTTT. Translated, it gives CASSSTAGTEAFF.

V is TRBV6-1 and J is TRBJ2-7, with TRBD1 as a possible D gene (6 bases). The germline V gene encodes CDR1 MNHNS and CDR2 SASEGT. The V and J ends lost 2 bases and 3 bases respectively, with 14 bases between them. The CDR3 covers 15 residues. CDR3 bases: TGTGCCAGCAGTGAAAACAGGGTAAGCGGCTACGAGCAGTACTTC. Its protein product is CASSENRVSGYEQYF.

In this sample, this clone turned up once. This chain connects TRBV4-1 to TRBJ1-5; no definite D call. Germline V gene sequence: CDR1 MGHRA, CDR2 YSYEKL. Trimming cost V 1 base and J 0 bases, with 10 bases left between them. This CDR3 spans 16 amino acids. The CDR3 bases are TGCGCCAGCAGCCAAGCGGTCGGGATTAGCAATCAGCCCCAGCATTTT. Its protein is CASSQAVGISNQPQHF.

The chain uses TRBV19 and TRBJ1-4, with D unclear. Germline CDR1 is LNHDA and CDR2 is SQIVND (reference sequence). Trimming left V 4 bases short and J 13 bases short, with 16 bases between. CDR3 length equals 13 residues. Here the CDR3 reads CASSTNQLDLLFF. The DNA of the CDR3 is TGTGCCAGTAGTACCAATCAGTTAGACCTACTGTTTTTT.

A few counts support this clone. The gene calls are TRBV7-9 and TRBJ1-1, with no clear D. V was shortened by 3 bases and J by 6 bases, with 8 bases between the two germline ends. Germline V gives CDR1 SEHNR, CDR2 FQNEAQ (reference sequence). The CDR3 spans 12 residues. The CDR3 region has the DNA TGTGCCAGCAGCTTTTTCATCGCTGAAGCTTTCTTT. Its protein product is CASSFFIAEAFF.

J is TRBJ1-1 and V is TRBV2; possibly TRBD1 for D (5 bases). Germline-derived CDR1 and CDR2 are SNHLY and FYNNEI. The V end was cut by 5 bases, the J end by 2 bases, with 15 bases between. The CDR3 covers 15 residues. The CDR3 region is CASSQGGVGNTEAFF. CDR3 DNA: TGTGCCAGCAGTCAGGGAGGGGTAGGCAACACTGAAGCTTTCTTT.

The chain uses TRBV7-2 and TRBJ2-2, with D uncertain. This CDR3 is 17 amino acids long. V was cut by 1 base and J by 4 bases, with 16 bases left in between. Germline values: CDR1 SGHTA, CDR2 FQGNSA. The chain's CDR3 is CASSLDKEMTTTGELFF. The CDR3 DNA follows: TGTGCCAGCAGCTTAGATAAGGAGATGACGACCACCGGGGAGCTGTTTTTT.

CDR3 DNA sequence: TGTGCCAGCAGCTTAGAGAGGGGAGAGACCCAGTACTTC. This encodes CASSLERGETQYF. The chain has TRBV7-3 and TRBJ2-5; D might be TRBD1 or TRBD2, each matching 5 bases. Germline loops: CDR1 SGHTA, CDR2 FQGTGA. This CDR3 has 13 residues. The V gene lost 2 bases and the J gene lost 4 bases, with 8 bases spanning the gap.

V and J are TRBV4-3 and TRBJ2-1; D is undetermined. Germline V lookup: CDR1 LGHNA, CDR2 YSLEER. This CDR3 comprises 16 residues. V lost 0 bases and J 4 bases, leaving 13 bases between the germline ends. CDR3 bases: TGCGCCAGCAGCCAAGAATGGCGCCAAGTGTACAATGAGCAGTTCTTC. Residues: CASSQEWRQVYNEQFF.